This TCR beta chain was sequenced during a study of blood T cell repertoires in COVID-19. For the study at large: Nucleic acid was either cDNA or gDNA, and it came from T cells, B-cell-depleted T cells, or PBMCs.

The assay was immunoSEQ multiplex PCR, and TCRdb's table has in-frame clones only and misses some. Of some 400,000 clones in the sample, around 90% were seen once. Germline loops: CDR1 KGHSH, CDR2 LQKENI. V gave up 7 bases and J gave up 11 bases; unmatched junction bases: 13. The CDR3 contains 14 residues. The chain joins TRBV18 to TRBJ2-3; 9 bases are a match to TRBD2. The TCR sequence derives from a human donor in a cohort sampled during active COVID-19. The sample taken for sequencing was peripheral blood. The CDR3 nucleotides read TGTGCCAGCTTACTAAGCGGGGGGCCCGTTGAGCAGTATTTT. Translation: CASLLSGGPVEQYF.